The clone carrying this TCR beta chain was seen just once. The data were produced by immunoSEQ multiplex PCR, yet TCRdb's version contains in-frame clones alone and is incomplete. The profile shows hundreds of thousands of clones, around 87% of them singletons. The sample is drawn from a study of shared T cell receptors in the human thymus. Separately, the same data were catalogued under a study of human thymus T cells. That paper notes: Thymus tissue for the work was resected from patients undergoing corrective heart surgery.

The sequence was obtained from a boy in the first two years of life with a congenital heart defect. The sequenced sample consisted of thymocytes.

The CDR3 DNA reads as TGTGCCAGCAGTAATGGACAGGGAAACATTCAGTACTTC. It is translated as CASSNGQGNIQYF. The chain carries TRBV27 and TRBJ2-4; TRBD1 aligns across 8 bases. V trimming: 5 bases; J trimming: 6 bases; junction bases outside the gene matches: 3. Looked up from germline, CDR1 is MNHEY and CDR2 is SMNVEV (reference sequence). CDR3 size: 13 residues.